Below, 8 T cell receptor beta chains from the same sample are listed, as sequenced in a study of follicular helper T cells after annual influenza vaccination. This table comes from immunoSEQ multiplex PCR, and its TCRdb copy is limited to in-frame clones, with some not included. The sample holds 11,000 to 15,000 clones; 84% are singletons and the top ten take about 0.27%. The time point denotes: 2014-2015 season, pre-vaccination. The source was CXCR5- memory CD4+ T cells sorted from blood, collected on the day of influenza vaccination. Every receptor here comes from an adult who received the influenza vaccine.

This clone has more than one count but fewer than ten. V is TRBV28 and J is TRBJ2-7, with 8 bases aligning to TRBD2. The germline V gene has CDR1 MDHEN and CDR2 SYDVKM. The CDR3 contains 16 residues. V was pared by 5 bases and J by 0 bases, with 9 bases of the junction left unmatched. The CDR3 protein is CASSRGGISSSYEQYF. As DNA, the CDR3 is TGTGCCAGCAGTCGGGGGGGAATTTCGAGCTCCTACGAGCAGTACTTC.

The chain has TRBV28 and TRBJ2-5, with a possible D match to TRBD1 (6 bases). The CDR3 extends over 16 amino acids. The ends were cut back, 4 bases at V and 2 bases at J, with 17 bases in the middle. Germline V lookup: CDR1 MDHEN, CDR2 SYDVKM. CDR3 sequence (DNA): TGTGCCAGCAGTTCAGCAGGGGCGTGGGTTCAAGAGACCCAGTACTTC. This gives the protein CASSSAGAWVQETQYF.

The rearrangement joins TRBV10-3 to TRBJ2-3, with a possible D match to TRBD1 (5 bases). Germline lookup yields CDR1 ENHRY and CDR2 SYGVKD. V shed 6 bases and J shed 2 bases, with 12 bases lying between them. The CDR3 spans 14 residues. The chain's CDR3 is CAIRQIQVTDTQYF. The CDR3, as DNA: TGTGCCATCAGACAGATACAGGTCACAGATACGCAGTATTTT.

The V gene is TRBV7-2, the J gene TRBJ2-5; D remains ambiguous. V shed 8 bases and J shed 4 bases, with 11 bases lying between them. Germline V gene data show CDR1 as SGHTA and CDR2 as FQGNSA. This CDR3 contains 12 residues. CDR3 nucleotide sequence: TGTGCCAGCGGCTATACATTAGAGACCCAGTACTTC. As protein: CASGYTLETQYF.

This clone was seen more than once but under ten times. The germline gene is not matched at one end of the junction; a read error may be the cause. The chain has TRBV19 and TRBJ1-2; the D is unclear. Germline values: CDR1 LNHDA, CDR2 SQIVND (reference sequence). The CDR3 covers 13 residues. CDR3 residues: CASSMWTHKGSRF. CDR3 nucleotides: TGTGCCAGTAGTATGTGGACCCACAAAGGGTCTCGCTTC.

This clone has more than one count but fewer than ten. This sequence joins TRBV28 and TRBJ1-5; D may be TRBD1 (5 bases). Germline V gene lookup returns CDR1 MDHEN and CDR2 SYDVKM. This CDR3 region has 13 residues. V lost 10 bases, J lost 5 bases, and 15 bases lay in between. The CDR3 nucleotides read TGTGCCACAACAGGAACGGGCGATCAGCCCCAGCATTTT. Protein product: CATTGTGDQPQHF.

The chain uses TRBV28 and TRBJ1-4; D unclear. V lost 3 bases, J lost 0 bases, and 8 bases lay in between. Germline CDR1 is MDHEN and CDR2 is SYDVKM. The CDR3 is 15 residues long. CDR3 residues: CASSLRFATNEKLFF. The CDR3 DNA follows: TGTGCCAGCAGTTTGAGGTTCGCAACTAATGAAAAACTGTTTTTT. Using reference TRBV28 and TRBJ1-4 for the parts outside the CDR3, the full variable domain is DVKVTQSSRYLVKRTGEKVFLECVQDMDHENMFWYRQDPGLGLRLIYFSYDVKMKEKGDIPEGYSVSREKKERFSLILESASTNQTSMYLCASSLRFATNEKLFFGSGTQLSVL.

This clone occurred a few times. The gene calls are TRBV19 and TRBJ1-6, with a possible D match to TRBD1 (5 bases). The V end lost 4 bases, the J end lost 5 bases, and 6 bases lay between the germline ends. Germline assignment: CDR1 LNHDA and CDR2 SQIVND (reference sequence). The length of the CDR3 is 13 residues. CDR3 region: CASSTGNNSPLHF. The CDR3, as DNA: TGTGCCAGTAGTACAGGGAATAATTCACCCCTCCACTTT.